The 28 T cell receptor beta chains reported below all come from one sample, sequenced in a study of shared clonotypes between healthy human individuals. Only in-frame clones appear in the TCRdb table, and some are missing; sequencing was by immunoSEQ multiplex PCR. The table shows about 230,000 clones, with approximately 65% occurring only once. Material for sequencing was memory CD4+ T cells sorted from blood. Subset defined: CD45RA-negative fraction. The receptors shown here come from a man younger than 45 in good health.

V and J are TRBV15 and TRBJ1-4; 9 positions agree with TRBD1. CDR1 LNHNV and CDR2 YYDKDF come from the germline V gene (reference sequence). The trim removed 3 bases at V and 8 bases at J, leaving 7 bases unmatched. This CDR3 has 15 residues. CDR3 nucleotides: TGTGCCACCAGCAGCTCGGGACAGGGTAGAGAAAAACTGTTTTTT. Its translation: CATSSSGQGREKLFF.

This chain joins TRBV6-5 and TRBJ1-2, with D possibly being TRBD1 (6 bases). The CDR3 is made up of 13 amino acids. Trimming took 6 bases from V and 5 from J, leaving 13 bases between them. CDR1 and CDR2 from the germline V gene are MNHEY and SVGAGI. The CDR3 DNA reads TGTGCCAGCAGCCACCCTCAGGGGTATGGCTACACCTTC. It codes for CASSHPQGYGYTF.

V and J are TRBV5-4 and TRBJ2-3, with 15 bases fitting TRBD2. Germline CDR1 reads SGHNT; CDR2 reads YYREEE (reference sequence). The CDR3 has 15 amino acids. The V and J ends lost 7 bases and 4 bases, in that order; junction bases with no gene match: 4. The CDR3 DNA sequence: TGTGCCAGCGGGGGACTAGCGGGAGGTCCAGATACGCAGTATTTT. This translates into CASGGLAGGPDTQYF.

The J gene is TRBJ2-7, the V gene TRBV19, with 10 bases identical to TRBD2. The CDR3 sequence is 15 residues long. In germline, CDR1 is LNHDA, CDR2 SQIVND (reference sequence). J was trimmed by 6 bases and V by 3 bases; bases with no gene match: 8. The CDR3 spells CASSIKAGGPVEQYF. In DNA form, the CDR3 reads TGTGCCAGTAGTATCAAAGCGGGAGGGCCGGTCGAGCAGTACTTC.

There are a few counts of this clone. The rearrangement joins TRBV29-1 to TRBJ2-2; D is unresolved. Trimming took off 7 bases at V and 10 bases at J, with 16 bases between the two ends. This CDR3 contains 12 residues. The germline gives CDR1 SQVTM, CDR2 ANQGSEA. The CDR3: CSAARPSEELFF. CDR3 bases: TGCAGCGCCGCTCGTCCTAGTGAGGAGCTGTTTTTT.

On this clone itself: Additional DNA sequences in this sample encode the identical CDR3. The genes are TRBV11-3 and TRBJ2-7, with 7 bases matching TRBD2. The CDR3 runs to 12 residues. The trim removed 2 bases at V and 7 bases at J, leaving 2 bases unmatched. In germline, CDR1 is SGHNT, CDR2 YENEEA. CDR3 sequence (DNA): TGTGCCAGCAGCTTAACGCGGGGGGAGCAGTACTTC. Translation: CASSLTRGEQYF.

This chain links TRBV9 with TRBJ2-7, with TRBD2 matching over 9 bases. V dropped 3 bases and J dropped 5; count of bases not matched to a gene: 9. This CDR3 contains 15 residues. Germline values: CDR1 SGDLS, CDR2 YYNGEE. CDR3 in DNA: TGTGCCAGCAGCGATACCGGGACTAGCCAGGACGAGCAGTACTTC. Translating gives CASSDTGTSQDEQYF.

The chain has TRBV5-5 and TRBJ2-7; 7 bases are a match to TRBD2. V lost 1 base to trimming and J lost 0 bases; unmatched junction nucleotides: 7. The germline V gene has CDR1 SGHKS and CDR2 YYEKEE (reference sequence). This CDR3 is 16 amino acids long. This CDR3 reads CASSLIGRALSYEQYF. The CDR3, as DNA: TGTGCCAGCAGCTTGATAGGGAGGGCTCTCTCCTACGAGCAGTACTTC.

This clone was seen repeatedly, ten times or more. V gene TRBV6-1 combines with J gene TRBJ1-5, with TRBD1 matching 7 bases. V shed 1 base and J 1 base; nucleotides not matched to a gene: 10. The CDR3 is 18 residues long. In germline, CDR1 is MNHNS, CDR2 SASEGT. The CDR3: CASSEVRKGQPSNQPQHF. CDR3 DNA: TGTGCCAGCAGTGAAGTAAGGAAGGGACAGCCCAGCAATCAGCCCCAGCATTTT.

Here the CDR3 reads CASSSGNEDRGFF. CDR3 DNA sequence: TGTGCCAGCAGTTCCGGAAACGAAGACAGGGGATTTTTT. This chain links TRBV28 with TRBJ1-4; 8 bases match TRBD1. Germline assignment: CDR1 MDHEN and CDR2 SYDVKM. With 4 bases clipped from V and 17 bases from J, the junction kept 12 bases outside the gene matches. This CDR3 is built from 13 residues.

This rearrangement joins TRBV5-1 to TRBJ2-1; 8 nucleotides align to TRBD2. CDR1 is SGHRS, CDR2 YFSETQ, per germline. The CDR3 loop spans 14 amino acids. V lost 2 bases to trimming and J lost 8 bases; unmatched junction nucleotides: 6. The CDR3 is CASSFSGLADEQFF. CDR3 DNA: TGCGCCAGCAGCTTCTCAGGACTAGCAGATGAGCAGTTCTTC.

DNA for the CDR3: TGTGCCAGCAGCAGACTTGACAGTTTGTACGAGCAGTACTTC. This translates into CASSRLDSLYEQYF. This chain links TRBV6-1 with TRBJ2-7; D may be TRBD1 (5 bases). V was clipped by 6 bases and J by 4 bases, with 16 bases between them. The CDR3 consists of 14 residues. Germline V gene sequence: CDR1 MNHNS, CDR2 SASEGT.

The chain links TRBV10-1 to TRBJ1-1; a weak D match, TRBD1 (5 bases). The ends were cut back, 0 bases at V and 10 bases at J, with 9 bases in the middle. The CDR3 sequence is 12 residues long. CDR1 and CDR2 from the germline V gene are WNHNN and SYGVQD (reference sequence). The CDR3 DNA reads TGCGCCAGCAGTGAGTCTGGCAGGGTAGCTTTCTTT. Protein: CASSESGRVAFF.

The chain uses TRBV25-1 and TRBJ2-3; 9 bases are a match to TRBD2. There are 15 residues in the CDR3. Germline V gene sequence: CDR1 MGHDK, CDR2 SYGVNS. V dropped 6 bases and J dropped 1; count of bases not matched to a gene: 5. This CDR3 reads CASSWGLAGTDTQYF. CDR3 nucleotide sequence: TGTGCCAGCAGCTGGGGACTAGCAGGCACAGATACGCAGTATTTT.

The chain employs TRBV5-4 and TRBJ1-4; 8 bases are a match to TRBD1. The CDR3 is 15 amino acids. The germline V gene has CDR1 SGHNT and CDR2 YYREEE (reference sequence). V gave up 3 bases and J gave up 4 bases; unmatched junction bases: 5. In nucleotides, the CDR3 is TGTGCCAGCAGCTCTCAGGGGGCTGGTAATGAAAAACTGTTTTTT. Its protein product is CASSSQGAGNEKLFF. Full variable domain (remainder filled in from reference TRBV5-4 and TRBJ1-4): ETGVTQSPTHLIKTRGQQVTLRCSSQSGHNTVSWYQQALGQGPQFIFQYYREEENGRGNFPPRFSGLQFPNYSSELNVNALELDDSALYLCASSSQGAGNEKLFFGSGTQLSVL.

There are many counts of this clone. This chain links TRBV9 with TRBJ1-2, with TRBD1 matching over 8 bases. This CDR3 has 15 amino acids. From germline, CDR1 is SGDLS and CDR2 YYNGEE. V was pared by 5 bases and J by 6 bases, with 12 bases of the junction left unmatched. The CDR3 coding sequence is TGTGCCAGCAGTCCGTCTCAAGCAGGGGGCAATGGCTACACCTTC. This sequence encodes CASSPSQAGGNGYTF. The full variable domain, its missing parts supplied by reference TRBV9 and TRBJ1-2, is DSGVTQTPKHLITATGQRVTLRCSPRSGDLSVYWYQQSLDQGLQFLIQYYNGEERAKGNILERFSAQQFPDLHSELNLSSLELGDSALYFCASSPSQAGGNGYTFGSGTRLTVV.

Worth noting for this clone: A much more abundant neighbour one base away suggests this may be a read error. The chain combines TRBV27 with TRBJ2-1, with unresolved D. This CDR3 comprises 13 residues. V was clipped by 6 bases and J by 0 bases, with 6 bases between them. Germline V gives CDR1 MNHEY, CDR2 SMNVEV (reference sequence). The CDR3 reads CASRTSSYNEQFF. The CDR3 coding sequence is TGTGCCAGCAGGACCAGCTCCTACAATGAGCAGTTCTTC.

This clone occurred once. The chain uses TRBV29-1 and TRBJ1-1; D unclear. The CDR3 length is 13 residues. Germline values: CDR1 SQVTM, CDR2 ANQGSEA. The V end was cut by 4 bases, the J end by 0 bases, with 9 bases between. The CDR3 DNA reads as TGCAGCGTTGCACCAGATATGAACACTGAAGCTTTCTTT. This translates into CSVAPDMNTEAFF.

The chain carries TRBV2 and TRBJ2-4, with D possibly called TRBD1 or TRBD2 (6 bases each). Trimming removed 1 base at V and 9 bases at J, with 13 bases between. Germline CDR1 and CDR2: SNHLY and FYNNEI. The CDR3 spans 14 residues. CDR3 DNA: TGTGCCAGCAGTGAAGAAGTAGGGGGGAGCATTCAGTACTTC. Protein: CASSEEVGGSIQYF.

The chain joins TRBV5-8 to TRBJ1-1, with D uncertain. The CDR3 has 13 amino acids. CDR1 is SGHTS and CDR2 is YDEGEE in the germline V gene. Between the trimmed V and J ends, which lost 0 bases and 11 bases, there was a span of 14 bases. As DNA, the CDR3 is TGTGCCAGCAGCTTGGGGTCTCCCCCTGGGGCTTTCTTT. Translated: CASSLGSPPGAFF.

The chain carries TRBV29-1 and TRBJ2-1, with 9 bases identical to TRBD2. CDR3 length: 15 residues. Trimming at V came to 3 bases and at J to 1 base, leaving 4 bases not matched to a gene. Germline V gives CDR1 SQVTM, CDR2 ANQGSEA. CDR3 in DNA: TGCAGCGTTGATCTAGCGGGAAAGTCCTACAATGAGCAGTTCTTC. Protein sequence: CSVDLAGKSYNEQFF.

Only a few counts were recorded for this clone. The V call is TRBV30, the J call TRBJ1-2; 10 nucleotides align to TRBD1. With 4 bases clipped from V and 4 bases from J, the junction kept 6 bases outside the gene matches. There are 14 residues in the CDR3. The germline V gene has CDR1 GTSNPN and CDR2 SVGIG (reference sequence). CDR3 region: CAWNRDRGTYGYTF. CDR3 nucleotide sequence: TGTGCCTGGAATCGGGACAGGGGCACCTATGGCTACACCTTC.

The rearrangement joins TRBV28 to TRBJ1-1; perhaps TRBD1 as D (6 bases). CDR1 and CDR2 from the germline V gene are MDHEN and SYDVKM. V dropped 6 bases and J dropped 7 bases, with 15 bases sitting between them. The CDR3 has 13 amino acids. The CDR3 DNA is TGTGCCAGCAGCCTGGAAGGGGGTGTTGAAGCTTTCTTT. Protein sequence: CASSLEGGVEAFF. The complete variable domain, with remaining parts taken from reference TRBV28 and TRBJ1-1, reads DVKVTQSSRYLVKRTGEKVFLECVQDMDHENMFWYRQDPGLGLRLIYFSYDVKMKEKGDIPEGYSVSREKKERFSLILESASTNQTSMYLCASSLEGGVEAFFGQGTRLTVV.

The V and J genes are TRBV9 and TRBJ2-3; D remains ambiguous. Germline V gene sequence: CDR1 SGDLS, CDR2 YYNGEE. This CDR3 spans 13 amino acids. V lost 0 bases to trimming and J lost 4 bases, with 6 bases between them. CDR3 residues: CASSVVGSDTQYF. The CDR3 DNA sequence: TGTGCCAGCAGCGTAGTAGGGTCAGATACGCAGTATTTT. The full variable domain, in which reference TRBV9 and TRBJ2-3 provide the parts outside the CDR3, is DSGVTQTPKHLITATGQRVTLRCSPRSGDLSVYWYQQSLDQGLQFLIQYYNGEERAKGNILERFSAQQFPDLHSELNLSSLELGDSALYFCASSVVGSDTQYFGPGTRLTVL.

The rearrangement uses TRBV7-9 and TRBJ2-5, with a tentative D call TRBD1 (6 bases). V dropped 5 bases and J dropped 1 base, with 8 bases sitting between them. Germline values: CDR1 SEHNR, CDR2 FQNEAQ (reference sequence). CDR3 length: 13 amino acids. The CDR3 region is CASSKDSQETQYF. The CDR3 DNA is TGTGCCAGCAGCAAGGACAGCCAAGAGACCCAGTACTTC.

V usage is TRBV5-1 and J usage is TRBJ1-2; 7 positions agree with TRBD1. CDR1 is SGHRS and CDR2 is YFSETQ in the germline V gene. The V segment lost 4 bases and the J segment 7 bases; nucleotides outside the gene matches: 13. There are 15 residues in the CDR3. The CDR3 sequence is CASSRSWDSLAGYTF. The CDR3 DNA is TGCGCCAGCAGCAGATCCTGGGACAGCTTGGCTGGCTACACCTTC.

This clone has ten or more counts. The genes are TRBV9 and TRBJ1-5, with a possible D match to TRBD1 (5 bases). The CDR3 extends over 14 amino acids. Per the germline V gene, CDR1 is SGDLS and CDR2 is YYNGEE. Between the trimmed V and J ends, which lost 2 bases and 9 bases, there was a span of 15 bases. CDR3 DNA sequence: TGTGCCAGCAGCGTTTCGTGGGGGGAAAGGCCCCAGCATTTT. The encoded protein is CASSVSWGERPQHF.

The table lists this clone with a few counts. The chain employs TRBV5-1 and TRBJ2-3, with D unresolved. The CDR3 is 15 amino acids. V gave up 0 bases and J gave up 0 bases, with 8 bases separating them. Germline CDR1 is SGHRS and CDR2 is YFSETQ. CDR3: CASSLASASTDTQYF. The CDR3 DNA reads as TGCGCCAGCAGCTTGGCGTCAGCCAGCACAGATACGCAGTATTTT. The full variable domain, its missing parts supplied by reference TRBV5-1 and TRBJ2-3, is KAGVTQTPRYLIKTRGQQVTLSCSPISGHRSVSWYQQTPGQGLQFLFEYFSETQRNKGNFPGRFSGRQFSNSRSEMNVSTLELGDSALYLCASSLASASTDTQYFGPGTRLTVL.